The TCR beta chain under discussion was sequenced for a study of cytomegalovirus exposure and HLA in healthy donors (dated by TCRdb to 2016 to 2017). Regarding the research as a whole: In an earlier analysis of roughly 500 of the donors, roughly 300 Gb of sequence data and 90 million to 120 million unique TCR beta sequences from 150 million to 200 million T cells were reported. Roughly 300 gigabases of sequencing data and approximately 91 million unique TCR sequences made up an early release that covered some 640 HLA-typed donors. Of the roughly 430 genotyped donors, about 80% fell in the genetic ancestry cluster associated with self-reported Caucasian donors. The study was designed to test whether signatures of past pathogen exposure could be identified by cataloging public T cell receptors. Using immunosequencing, the study profiled T cell repertoires from 500 to 800 subjects and related those repertoires to cytomegalovirus serostatus. In addition to the first cohort of roughly 670 subjects, a separate validation cohort of 130 or so different subjects was used. High-throughput TCR immunosequencing, statistical association of individual TCRs with disease status, and machine learning were combined to predict cytomegalovirus infection status. A later analysis re-analyzed previously published TCR beta repertoires from about 730 donors and added high-resolution HLA genotyping to study TCR occurrence patterns. Rather than using new phenotypic data, the later analysis identified candidate immune exposures from TCR beta sequences and from how often those sequences occurred across donors. An earlier analysis of some 600 of the donors applied high-throughput TCR beta sequencing to assess whether each TCR beta V gene segment acted as functional or pseudogenic. Alongside the repertoire data, information on donor age, sex, ethnicity and CMV serostatus was compiled. A later genetic analysis used genome-wide SNP genotypes for about 55% of the 666 donors, treating that subset as a discovery cohort. All discovery cohort repertoires had been generated using a single sequencing platform. Both class I and class II loci were covered by HLA typing, at four-digit resolution. The number of donors typed differed by locus, with about 629-640 for A, B, C, DRB1 and DQB1, around 500 for DQA1, approximately 570 for DPA1, and around 460 for DPB1. Roughly five DR-DQ haplotypes were handled as single units for association and clustering because linkage in the cohort was strong. On average, roughly 240,000 unique TCR beta nucleotide sequences were sequenced per donor among a few hundred genotyped donors of the cohort, with roughly 18% of those sequences being non-productive. Broad study findings and their caveats: According to a later analysis, parvovirus B19, influenza, CMV and Epstein-Barr virus appeared linked to several top co-occurrence clusters. Most CMV-associated TCR beta chains appeared to be HLA-restricted in a later analysis, and the HLA associations seemed to be driven largely by CMV exposure. In a later analysis, some 17,000 TCR beta sequences were associated with specific HLA alleles at a false discovery rate of 0.05. When HLA alleles, especially DR and DQ, strongly co-occurred, TCR associations were difficult to assign to individual alleles. Compared with equally common non-associated chains, HLA-associated TCR beta chains in a later analysis were more clonally expanded and had lower generation probabilities. In both the original and validation cohorts, the classifier was reported to diagnose cytomegalovirus status with high specificity and sensitivity. Broadly in line with IMGT annotations, most TCR beta V segments showed up in productive rearrangements about 87% or about 30% of the time in an earlier analysis of a few hundred of the donors. A further reported finding was that TCR beta sequences accurately predicted the HLA-A and HLA-B alleles for most subjects in the first cohort. A later genetic analysis associated a missense DCLRE1C variant with V-gene and J-gene trimming of TCR beta chains, and an independent cohort replicated the association. Immune exposure information for the cohort was limited to CMV serostatus. A later genetic analysis reported fewer N-insertions in productive TCRs among donors in an Asian-associated ancestry cluster than the approximately 670-donor mean. The authors suggested that the approach could potentially be generalized to other disease states and immunological phenotypes. Most TCR sequences were seen in very few donors, while some public TCRs were found in many individuals. Because HLA typing was unavailable for some donors at each locus, only the typed subset was used in association tests. A group of highly shared sequence variants was considered likely to be a technical artifact of the sequencing pipeline. In the study, approximately 160 TCR beta chains were listed as associated with cytomegalovirus. In vitro tests confirmed that a few of the cytomegalovirus-associated TCR beta chains recognize cytomegalovirus antigens. Correlated functional status among segregating V segments might reflect linkage disequilibrium, but an unknown experimental factor could not be ruled out. The presence/absence analyses assumed that sequencing depth was roughly uniform across donors, and that assumption may not be true. The earlier analysis of 450 to 700 of the donors excluded about 16 rarely observed V segments, including chromosome 9 orphons, because counts were too low. Some IMGT-functional V segments, including TRBV6-2 and TRBV6-3, could not be told apart with the 87-base-pair reads, so those segments were excluded. In a later analysis, TCR association rates were found to vary across HLA loci, with the most associated TCRs seen for DRB1 alleles and the fewest for HLA-C alleles. In this cohort, only TCR beta chains were sequenced, and detectable features were limited by the absence of alpha or paired-chain data.

To note about this clone: The antigen this receptor binds is unknown.

The cohort consisted of approximately 670 healthy bone marrow donors. At the time of sampling, every cohort member was nominally healthy, though immune exposures that went unrecorded were likely present. The donor tested CMV seropositive, placing the donor among the approximately 290 seropositive members of the cohort. Each donor provided a peripheral blood sample, and peripheral blood mononuclear cells were used for TCR beta sequencing. The Qiagen DNeasy Blood Extraction Kit was used to extract genomic DNA from the blood cell samples. Library preparation was by the immunoSEQ multiplex PCR assay. A mixture of 60 forward primers for TCR Vbeta segments and 13 reverse primers for TCR Jbeta segments was used in the multiplex PCR. The CDR3 region of rearranged TCR beta genes was amplified from genomic DNA by a multiplex PCR assay. Amplified TCR beta libraries were sequenced as 87-base-pair reads on the Illumina HiSeq System. Turning to the authors' computational methods: A later analysis tallied 75 million to 85 million unique TCR beta chains across the approximately 670 repertoires, and about 10 million of those chains were shared by two or more donors. Raw reads were error-corrected and collapsed into unique sequences with a nearest-neighbor algorithm that merged closely related sequences to remove PCR and sequencing errors. V, D and J gene segments were assigned by aligning CDR3 sequences to IMGT reference sequences. For a sequence to be retained, a match of at least six nucleotides to both a V gene segment and a J gene segment was required. A rearrangement was called productive if the CDR3 had no stop codons and remained in frame with V and J, and every other rearrangement was called non-productive. Following IMGT convention, CDR3 was defined as the stretch from the second conserved V-encoded cysteine up to the conserved J-encoded phenylalanine. In an earlier analysis of around 640 of the donors, sequences lacking an unambiguous match to a single V gene segment were excluded. An earlier analysis of 500 to 700 of the donors classified V segments as functional when productive rearrangements were above 56.7% and as segregating when the standard deviation between donors was above 5%. To diagnose cytomegalovirus status from the catalog of TCR beta chain sequences, a statistical classification framework was built. A later analysis assigned V and J genes by comparing TCR nucleotide sequences with IMGT/GENE-DB human TR gene sequences. In a later analysis, CDR3 sequences and most-parsimonious VDJ recombination scenarios were assigned using the TCRdist pipeline. A later analysis defined each TCR beta chain by its CDR3 amino acid sequence plus V-gene family, and excluded reads lacking a unique V-gene family. To address suspected cross-contamination and a sequencing artifact, a later analysis removed some 620 highly shared, low-generation-probability nucleotide sequences. For each public chain, a later analysis derived a clonal expansion index from normalized ranks of inferred template counts within each repertoire. A later analysis computed generation probabilities with a VDJ recombination model fitted to out-of-frame rearrangements, and checked the results against IGoR. In a later analysis, hypergeometric tests were used to score TCR-TCR, TCR-HLA and TCR-CMV co-occurrence, with a repertoire-size bias correction applied to TCR pairs. In a later analysis, false discovery rates were estimated by permuting HLA or CMV assignments 20 times. In a later analysis, co-occurring TCRs were grouped using DBSCAN, with TCRdist sequence similarity added in when clustering inside HLA-allele-positive subsets. Repertoires with fewer than 30,000 or more than 120,000 public chains were left out of co-occurrence clustering, as were a handful of repertoires with anomalous nucleotide sharing. Entries here come from immuneACCESS through TCRdb and include only in-frame sequences with V and J called. Some clones fail to appear in such tables; in the studies checked, an unresolved V gene covers under half of the shortfall, and the cause of the remainder is unknown. V and J calls and clone size follow that table, whereas D and trimming were derived from the DNA. The table kept for this sample lists about 88,000 clones. About 5.5% of the sample is taken by the ten largest.

The CDR3 spans 15 residues, from the cysteine through the phenylalanine. The kept DNA is CDR3 alone, 45 bases in frame from the first base. V is shortened by 0 bases, J by 2 bases, and the region joining them spans 11 bases. The CDR1 and CDR2 encoded by the germline V gene are MGHRA and YSYEKL. The TCR comes from a girl between 5 and 17 years old in good health and CMV-seropositive. The specimen was PBMCs. The chain joins TRBV4-1 to TRBJ2-7; TRBD1 could be the D gene, as 6 bases match. The sequence in DNA is TGCGCCAGCAGCCAAGATACATGGACAGCCTACGAGCAGTACTTC. It specifies CASSQDTWTAYEQYF.